This T cell receptor (beta chain) was found in a study of cytomegalovirus exposure and HLA in healthy donors. General study results and limits: Sequencing likely produced, as an artifact, a cluster of highly shared sequence variants. Several of the most significant clusters were apparently associated with common viral pathogens in a later analysis. TCR beta sequences numbering about 17,000 were associated with HLA alleles at 0.05 false discovery rate in a later analysis. Through in vitro validation, three CMV-associated chains were shown to be specific for CMV antigens.

Notes on this clone: The target antigen is unknown.

This CDR3 is 15 amino acids long. Germline CDR1 and CDR2: SGHTA and FQGTGA. V shed 5 bases and J 4 bases; nucleotides not matched to a gene: 7. The PCR ran on 60 Vbeta and 13 Jbeta primers. Sequenced by immunoSEQ multiplex PCR; TCRdb stores in-frame clones only, minus some. The table lists about 120,000 clones, about four fifths of them singletons. Sequencing input: PBMCs. The chain recombines TRBV7-3 with TRBJ2-3; 9 bases fit TRBD2. The sequence was obtained from a woman aged 25 to 45 in good health and CMV-seronegative. The CDR3 DNA follows: TGTGCCAGCAGCCAGACTAGCGGCTTGGCAGATACGCAGTATTTT. Its translation: CASSQTSGLADTQYF. Variable domain in full (rest from reference TRBV7-3 and TRBJ2-3): GAGVSQTPSNKVTEKGKYVELRCDPISGHTALYWYRQSLGQGPEFLIYFQGTGAADDSGLPNDRFFAVRPEGSVSTLKIQRTERGDSAVYLCASSQTSGLADTQYFGPGTRLTVL.